This entry concerns a single TCR beta chain. Its antigen is still unknown. The data are from a study of OX40 agonist ivuxolimab in advanced cancers. Germline V gives CDR1 MRHNA, CDR2 SNTAGT. This CDR3 has 13 amino acids. V was trimmed by 2 bases and J by 5 bases, leaving 4 bases between them. Study-level results: Antigens targeted by the expanded peripheral T cells were not determined.

Profiling relied on immunoSEQ multiplex PCR, and the TCRdb table lists in-frame clones only, not all of them. The sample records 51,000 or so clones, about 88% being singletons. The receptor comes from an adult with an advanced solid tumor such as melanoma, head and neck, liver or kidney cancer. The chain joins TRBV6-4 to TRBJ1-6; no firm D call. This material consisted of CD4+ or CD8+ T cells sorted from blood, taken in a trial of the OX40 agonist ivuxolimab. CDR3 protein: CASSDRDNSPLHF. CDR3 in DNA: TGTGCCAGCAGTGACAGGGATAATTCACCCCTCCACTTT.